Sequencing of this T cell receptor beta chain was carried out in a study of shared clonotypes between healthy human individuals. Background on the study: The plates for each donor numbered three CD4 naive, three CD4 memory, two CD8 naive and one CD8 memory.

Template for every sorted-subset replicate PCR totaled approximately 0.2 ug DNA, roughly 30,000 T cell genomes. Profiling relied on immunoSEQ multiplex PCR, and the TCRdb table lists in-frame clones only, not all of them. Found here are a few million clones, around 90% of them singletons; the top ten hold roughly 0.15%. V dropped 2 bases and J dropped 5; count of bases not matched to a gene: 0. CDR1 is GTSNPN and CDR2 is SVGIG in the germline V gene (reference sequence). CDR3 length: 11 amino acids. The chain links TRBV30 to TRBJ2-7; 7 bases match TRBD2. Sequencing was carried out using naive CD4+ T cells sorted from blood. Subset of the sample: CD45RA+ positively selected. The clonotype originates from a man between 18 and 35 years old in good health. In DNA, the CDR3 is TGTGCCTGGAGTCGGGGGGACGAGCAGTACTTC. This translates into CAWSRGDEQYF.